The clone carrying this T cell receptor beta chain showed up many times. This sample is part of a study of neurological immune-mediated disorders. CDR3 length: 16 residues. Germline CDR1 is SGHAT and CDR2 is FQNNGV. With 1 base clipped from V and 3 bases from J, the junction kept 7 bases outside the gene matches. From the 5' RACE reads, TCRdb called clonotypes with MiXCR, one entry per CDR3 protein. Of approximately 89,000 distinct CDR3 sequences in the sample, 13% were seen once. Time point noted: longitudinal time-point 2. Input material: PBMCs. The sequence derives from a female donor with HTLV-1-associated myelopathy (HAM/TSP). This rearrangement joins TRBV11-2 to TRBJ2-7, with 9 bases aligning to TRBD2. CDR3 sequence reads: CASSLGRSGGLYEQYF. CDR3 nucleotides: TGTGCCAGCAGCTTAGGTCGTAGCGGGGGCCTCTACGAGCAGTACTTC.